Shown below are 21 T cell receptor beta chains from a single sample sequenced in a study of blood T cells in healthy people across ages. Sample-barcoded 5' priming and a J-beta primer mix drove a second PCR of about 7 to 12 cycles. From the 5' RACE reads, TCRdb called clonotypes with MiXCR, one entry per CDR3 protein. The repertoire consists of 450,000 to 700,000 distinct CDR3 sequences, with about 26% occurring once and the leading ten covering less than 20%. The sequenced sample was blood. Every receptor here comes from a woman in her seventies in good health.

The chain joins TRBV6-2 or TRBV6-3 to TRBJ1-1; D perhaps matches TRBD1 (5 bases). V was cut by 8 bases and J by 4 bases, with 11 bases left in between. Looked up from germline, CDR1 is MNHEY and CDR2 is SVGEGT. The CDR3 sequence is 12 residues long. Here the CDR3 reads CASRDPFTEAFF. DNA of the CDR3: TGTGCCAGCCGGGACCCTTTCACTGAAGCTTTCTTT.

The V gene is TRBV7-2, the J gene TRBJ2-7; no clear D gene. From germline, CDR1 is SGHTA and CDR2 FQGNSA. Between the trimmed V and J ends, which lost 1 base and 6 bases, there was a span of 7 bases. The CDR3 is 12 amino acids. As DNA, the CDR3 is TGTGCCAGCAGCTTAGATCTGGCCGAGCAGTACTTC. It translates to CASSLDLAEQYF.

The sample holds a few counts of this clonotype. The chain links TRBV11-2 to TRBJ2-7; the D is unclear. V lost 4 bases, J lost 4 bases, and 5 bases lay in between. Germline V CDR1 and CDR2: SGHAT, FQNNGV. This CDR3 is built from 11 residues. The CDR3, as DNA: TGTGCCAGCAGCTCGATGTACGAGCAGTACTTC. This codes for CASSSMYEQYF.

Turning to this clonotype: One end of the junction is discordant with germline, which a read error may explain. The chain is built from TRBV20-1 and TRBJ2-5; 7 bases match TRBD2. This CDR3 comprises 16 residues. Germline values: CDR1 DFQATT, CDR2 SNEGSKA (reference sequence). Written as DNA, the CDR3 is TGCAGTGTCTCAGCCACCCTAGCGGCGCGGGGAGAGACCCAGTGCTTC. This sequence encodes CSVSATLAARGETQCF.

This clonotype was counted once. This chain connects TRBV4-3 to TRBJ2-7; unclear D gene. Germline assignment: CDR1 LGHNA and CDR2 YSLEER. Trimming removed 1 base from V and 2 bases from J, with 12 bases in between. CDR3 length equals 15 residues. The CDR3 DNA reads TGCGCCAGCAGCCAAGGCAACGGGTTAACCTACGAGCAGTACTTC. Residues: CASSQGNGLTYEQYF.

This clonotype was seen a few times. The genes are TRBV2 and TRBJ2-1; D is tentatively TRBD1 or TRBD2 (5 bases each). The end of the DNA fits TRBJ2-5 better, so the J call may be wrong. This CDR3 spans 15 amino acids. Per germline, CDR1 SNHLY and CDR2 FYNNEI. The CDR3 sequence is CASSEALRGVETQYF. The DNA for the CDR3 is TGTGCCAGCAGTGAAGCGCTTCGAGGGGTTGAGACCCAGTACTTC.

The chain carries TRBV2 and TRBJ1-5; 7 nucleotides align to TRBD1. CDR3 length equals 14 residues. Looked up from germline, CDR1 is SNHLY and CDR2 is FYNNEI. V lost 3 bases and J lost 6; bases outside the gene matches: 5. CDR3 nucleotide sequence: TGTGCCAGCAGTGAGACAGGGAGATTTCAGCCCCAGCATTTT. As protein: CASSETGRFQPQHF.

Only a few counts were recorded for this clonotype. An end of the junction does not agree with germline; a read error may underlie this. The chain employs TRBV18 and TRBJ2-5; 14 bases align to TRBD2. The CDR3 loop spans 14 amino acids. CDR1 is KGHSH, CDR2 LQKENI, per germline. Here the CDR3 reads CASSPGLAGALNSF. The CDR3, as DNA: TGTGCCAGCTCACCGGGACTAGCGGGGGCCCTGAACTCCTTC. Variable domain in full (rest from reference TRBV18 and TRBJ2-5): NAGVMQNPRHLVRRRGQEARLRCSPMKGHSHVYWYRQLPEEGLKFMVYLQKENIIDESGMPKERFSAEFPKEGPSILRIQQVVRGDSAAYFCASSPGLAGALNSFGPGTRLLVL.

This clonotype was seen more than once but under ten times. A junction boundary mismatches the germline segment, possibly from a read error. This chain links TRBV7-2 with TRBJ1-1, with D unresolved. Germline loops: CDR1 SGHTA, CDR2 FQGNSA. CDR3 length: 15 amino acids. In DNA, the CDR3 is TGTGCCAGCAGCTTGGTGAGCGTGATGAACACTGGAGCTTTCTTT. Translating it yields CASSLVSVMNTGAFF.

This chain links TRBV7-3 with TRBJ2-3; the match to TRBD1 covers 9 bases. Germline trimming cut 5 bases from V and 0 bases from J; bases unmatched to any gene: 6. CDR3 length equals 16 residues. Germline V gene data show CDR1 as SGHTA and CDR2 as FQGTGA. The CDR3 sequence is CASSEQGAGSTDTQYF. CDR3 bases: TGTGCCAGCAGCGAACAGGGGGCAGGCAGCACAGATACGCAGTATTTT.

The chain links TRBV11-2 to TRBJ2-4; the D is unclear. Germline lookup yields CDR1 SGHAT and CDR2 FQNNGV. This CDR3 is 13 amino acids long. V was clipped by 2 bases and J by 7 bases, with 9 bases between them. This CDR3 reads CASSLWGANIQYF. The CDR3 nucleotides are TGTGCCAGCAGCTTATGGGGTGCGAACATTCAGTACTTC.

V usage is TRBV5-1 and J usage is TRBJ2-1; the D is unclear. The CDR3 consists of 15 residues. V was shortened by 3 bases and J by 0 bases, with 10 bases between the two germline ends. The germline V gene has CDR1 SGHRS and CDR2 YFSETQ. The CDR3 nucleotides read TGCGCCAGCAGCTCCGACCCGGGCTCCTACAATGAGCAGTTCTTC. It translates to CASSSDPGSYNEQFF.

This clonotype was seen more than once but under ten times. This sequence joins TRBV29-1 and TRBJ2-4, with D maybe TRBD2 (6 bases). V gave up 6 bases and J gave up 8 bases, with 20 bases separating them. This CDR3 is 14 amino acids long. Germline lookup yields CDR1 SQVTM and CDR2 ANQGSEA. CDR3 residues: CSVKSGGNRDIQYF. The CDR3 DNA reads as TGCAGCGTGAAATCGGGCGGGAATAGAGACATTCAGTACTTC.

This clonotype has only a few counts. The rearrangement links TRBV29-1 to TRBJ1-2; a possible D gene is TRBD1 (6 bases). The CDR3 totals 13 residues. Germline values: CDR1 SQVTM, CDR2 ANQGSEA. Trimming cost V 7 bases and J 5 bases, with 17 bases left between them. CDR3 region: CSARQARGYGYTF. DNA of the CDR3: TGCAGCGCTCGACAGGCCCGGGGGTATGGCTACACCTTC.

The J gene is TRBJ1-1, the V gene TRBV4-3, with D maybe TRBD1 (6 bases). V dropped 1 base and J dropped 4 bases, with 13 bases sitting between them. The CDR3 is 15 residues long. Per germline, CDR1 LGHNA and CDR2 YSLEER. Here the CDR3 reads CASSQATGLGTEAFF. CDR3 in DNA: TGCGCCAGCAGCCAAGCTACAGGGTTAGGCACTGAAGCTTTCTTT.

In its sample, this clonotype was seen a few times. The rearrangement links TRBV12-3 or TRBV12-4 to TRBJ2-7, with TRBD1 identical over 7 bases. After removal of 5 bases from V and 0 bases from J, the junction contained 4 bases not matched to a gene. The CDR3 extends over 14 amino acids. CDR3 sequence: CASSPGGSSYEQYF. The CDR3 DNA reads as TGTGCCAGCAGTCCAGGGGGTAGCTCCTACGAGCAGTACTTC.

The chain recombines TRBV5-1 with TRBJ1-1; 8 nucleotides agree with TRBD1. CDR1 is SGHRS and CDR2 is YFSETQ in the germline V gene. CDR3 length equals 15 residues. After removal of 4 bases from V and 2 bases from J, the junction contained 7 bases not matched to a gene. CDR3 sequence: CASSPGGQGNTEAFF. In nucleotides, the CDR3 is TGCGCCAGCAGCCCGGGAGGACAGGGTAACACTGAAGCTTTCTTT.

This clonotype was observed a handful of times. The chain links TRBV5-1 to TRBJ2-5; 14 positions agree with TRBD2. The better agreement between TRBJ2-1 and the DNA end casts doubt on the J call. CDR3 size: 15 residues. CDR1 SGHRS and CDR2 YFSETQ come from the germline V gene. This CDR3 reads CASSGLAGGFNEQFF. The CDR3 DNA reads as TGCGCCAGCAGCGGACTAGCGGGGGGATTCAATGAGCAGTTCTTC.

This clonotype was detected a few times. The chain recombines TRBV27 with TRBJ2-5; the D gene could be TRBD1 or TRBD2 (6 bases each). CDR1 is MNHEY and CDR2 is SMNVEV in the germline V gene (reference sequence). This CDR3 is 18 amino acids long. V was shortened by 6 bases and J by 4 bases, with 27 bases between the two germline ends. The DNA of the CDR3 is TGTGCCAGCAGCAAACAACGGGGGCCCATTAGGTTCGGAGAGACCCAGTACTTC. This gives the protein CASSKQRGPIRFGETQYF.

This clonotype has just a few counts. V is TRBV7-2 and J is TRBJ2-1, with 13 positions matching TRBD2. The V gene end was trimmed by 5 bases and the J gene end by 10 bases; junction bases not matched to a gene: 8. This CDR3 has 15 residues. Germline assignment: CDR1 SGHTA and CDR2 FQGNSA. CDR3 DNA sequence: TGTGCCAGCAGCCAACTAGCGGGGGGGTCGGTAGAGCAGTTCTTC. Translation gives CASSQLAGGSVEQFF.

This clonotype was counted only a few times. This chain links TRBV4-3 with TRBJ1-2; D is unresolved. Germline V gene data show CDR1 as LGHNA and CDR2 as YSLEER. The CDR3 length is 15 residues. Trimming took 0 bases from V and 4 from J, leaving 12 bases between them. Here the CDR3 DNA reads TGCGCCAGCAGCCAAGATCAGGTGAACACCTATGGCTACACCTTC. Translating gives CASSQDQVNTYGYTF.